This TCR beta chain was sequenced in a study of blood T cell repertoires in COVID-19. Germline lookup yields CDR1 LNHDA and CDR2 SQIVND (reference sequence). Trimming left V 3 bases short and J 4 bases short, with 10 bases between. The CDR3 runs to 14 residues. The repertoire was sequenced with immunoSEQ multiplex PCR; TCRdb's copy has only in-frame clones and lacks some. Here the sample spans about 85,000 clones, 84% being singletons. This TCR came from a man between 60 and 70 years old with acute or convalescent COVID-19. The chain carries TRBV19 and TRBJ1-3; D ambiguous. Source material: peripheral blood. The CDR3 spells CASSMGRPGNTIYF. The CDR3 DNA reads as TGTGCCAGTAGTATGGGCCGTCCCGGAAACACCATATATTTT.